Given below is one T cell receptor (beta chain) in context. The antigen is unknown. Each TCR beta library was made by quantitative 5'-RACE that incorporated molecular barcodes. TCRdb reanalysed the 5' RACE reads using MiXCR and keeps one entry per CDR3 protein. The table includes a few hundred thousand distinct CDR3 sequences, under 25% detected once. This sample stems from a study of CD8 T cells in ankylosing spondylitis. This CDR3 is built from 14 residues. With 7 bases removed from V and 7 bases from J, the gap between germline ends came to 14 bases. Germline V gene sequence: CDR1 MNHNS, CDR2 SASEGT. Regarding the study as a whole: Fewer than ten highly homologous variants made up a TCR beta motif that seemed to typify ankylosing spondylitis blood. In ankylosing spondylitis patients, matched synovial fluid reportedly showed significant enrichment of disease-linked clones.

Sample: blood, either unsorted or a sorted T cell fraction (not recorded which). The sequence was collected from a male donor with ankylosing spondylitis. The chain uses TRBV6-1 and TRBJ1-6; D might be TRBD1 (6 bases). CDR3 sequence (DNA): TGTGCCAGCACCCGGACAGTGGGGAATTCACCCCTCCACTTT. The encoded protein is CASTRTVGNSPLHF.